The next 21 T cell receptor beta chains were all read from a single sample in a study of shared clonotypes between healthy human individuals. TCRdb keeps only in-frame clones here, not all; method: immunoSEQ multiplex PCR. Here the sample spans some 2,000,000 clones, 85% to 95% being singletons. What was sequenced was naive CD4+ T cells sorted from blood. Subset specified: CD45RA+ positively selected. These receptors came from a man younger than 30 in good health.

The chain employs TRBV7-2 and TRBJ2-5; D call uncertain. The CDR3 extends over 12 amino acids. Trimming shortened V by 3 bases and J by 5 bases, and 7 bases separated the two germline ends. In germline, CDR1 is SGHTA, CDR2 FQGNSA. This chain's CDR3 is CASSFGWETQYF. The DNA for the CDR3 is TGTGCCAGCAGCTTTGGGTGGGAGACCCAGTACTTC.

This chain's CDR3 is CASSDPRTSVYNEQFF. As DNA, the CDR3 is TGTGCCAGCAGTGACCCCCGGACTAGCGTTTACAATGAGCAGTTCTTC. The rearrangement uses TRBV6-4 and TRBJ2-1; 9 bases are a match to TRBD2. CDR3 size: 16 residues. J lost 4 bases, V lost 2 bases, and 6 bases had no gene match. Germline V gene lookup returns CDR1 MRHNA and CDR2 SNTAGT.

With respect to this clone: The sample carries other DNA sequences with the same CDR3. The V and J genes are TRBV5-1 and TRBJ2-3; D gene ambiguous. The CDR3 spans 14 residues. The germline V and J ends were trimmed by 0 bases and 3 bases, with 8 bases remaining between them. Germline V gene lookup returns CDR1 SGHRS and CDR2 YFSETQ. CDR3 bases: TGCGCCAGCAGCTTGGGAGACTCGACAGATACGCAGTATTTT. Translated: CASSLGDSTDTQYF.

J is TRBJ2-5 and V is TRBV4-1; TRBD2 aligns across 8 bases. This CDR3 has 16 residues. Germline V gene sequence: CDR1 MGHRA, CDR2 YSYEKL. V gave up 1 base and J gave up 2 bases; unmatched junction bases: 6. This CDR3 is CASSQGPASGQETQYF. The CDR3 DNA sequence: TGCGCCAGCAGCCAAGGCCCGGCTAGCGGGCAAGAGACCCAGTACTTC.

This chain connects TRBV7-9 to TRBJ2-7; perhaps TRBD2 as D (6 bases). Trimming removed 2 bases from V and 1 base from J, with 12 bases in between. This CDR3 is built from 15 residues. Germline values: CDR1 SEHNR, CDR2 FQNEAQ (reference sequence). DNA of the CDR3: TGTGCCAGCAGCTTATGGGCGGGGCAATCCTACGAGCAGTACTTC. This gives the protein CASSLWAGQSYEQYF.

This clone appeared once. The chain recombines TRBV10-3 with TRBJ1-3, with D possibly matching TRBD1 (6 bases). The V gene lost 2 bases and the J gene lost 0 bases, with 11 bases spanning the gap. Germline CDR1 is ENHRY and CDR2 is SYGVKD. The CDR3 covers 16 residues. CDR3 sequence (DNA): TGTGCCATCAGTGAGACAGGGAGCTACTCTGGAAACACCATATATTTT. Translating gives CAISETGSYSGNTIYF.

The J gene is TRBJ2-7, the V gene TRBV6-1; TRBD2 matches 11 bases. The CDR3 loop spans 16 amino acids. Trimming cost V 2 bases and J 4 bases; bases outside gene matches: 7. CDR1 is MNHNS, CDR2 SASEGT, per germline. The CDR3 bases are TGTGCCAGCAGTGAAAAACTAGCGGGAGTGAGATACGAGCAGTACTTC. Its protein is CASSEKLAGVRYEQYF.

The V gene is TRBV10-1, the J gene TRBJ2-4, with a tentative D call TRBD1 (6 bases). CDR3 length equals 13 residues. V was shortened by 4 bases and J by 5 bases, with 9 bases between the two germline ends. Germline V gene sequence: CDR1 WNHNN, CDR2 SYGVQD (reference sequence). The CDR3 region is CASSAAGENIQYF. The CDR3 DNA reads TGCGCCAGCAGTGCCGCAGGGGAAAACATTCAGTACTTC.

This clone occurred once. The rearrangement uses TRBV5-1 and TRBJ2-5; 7 nucleotides agree with TRBD2. The germline V gene has CDR1 SGHRS and CDR2 YFSETQ. V dropped 4 bases and J dropped 2; count of bases not matched to a gene: 11. The CDR3 consists of 16 residues. The CDR3 region is CASSPRPAGEQETQYF. The CDR3 nucleotides are TGCGCCAGCAGCCCCAGACCGGCGGGGGAACAAGAGACCCAGTACTTC. The entire variable domain, with the rest obtained from reference TRBV5-1 and TRBJ2-5, is as follows: KAGVTQTPRYLIKTRGQQVTLSCSPISGHRSVSWYQQTPGQGLQFLFEYFSETQRNKGNFPGRFSGRQFSNSRSEMNVSTLELGDSALYLCASSPRPAGEQETQYFGPGTRLLVL.

For this clone: Additional DNA sequences in this sample encode the identical CDR3. This rearrangement joins TRBV29-1 to TRBJ1-1; D gene unclear. The germline CDR1 and CDR2 sequences are SQVTM and ANQGSEA. This CDR3 has 10 residues. V was clipped by 6 bases and J by 1 base, with 3 bases between them. Written as DNA, the CDR3 is TGCAGCGTGAAGAACACTGAAGCTTTCTTT. It yields the protein CSVKNTEAFF. The full variable domain, completed using reference TRBV29-1 and TRBJ1-1, is SAVISQKPSRDICQRGTSLTIQCQVDSQVTMMFWYRQQPGQSLTLIATANQGSEATYESGFVIDKFPISRPNLTFSTLTVSNMSPEDSSIYLCSVKNTEAFFGQGTRLTVV.

The chain joins TRBV10-3 to TRBJ1-2, with TRBD1 identical over 8 bases. This CDR3 contains 15 residues. Trimming took 5 bases from V and 13 from J; bases not matched to a gene: 18. Germline CDR1 and CDR2: ENHRY and SYGVKD. The CDR3 DNA reads as TGTGCCATCAGTAAAGGACAGGGATCACATTCCGGATTCACCTTC. Translating it yields CAISKGQGSHSGFTF.

This clone was counted a few times. This chain connects TRBV4-1 to TRBJ2-3, with 10 bases identical to TRBD2. V was clipped by 0 bases and J by 4 bases; unmatched bases: 4. The V gene's germline CDR1 is MGHRA and CDR2 YSYEKL. This CDR3 contains 16 residues. In DNA form, the CDR3 reads TGCGCCAGCAGCCAAGATGTAAGCGGGGGGGCAGATACGCAGTATTTT. This codes for CASSQDVSGGADTQYF.

This clone was picked up one time. Other DNA sequences in this sample translate to the same CDR3. The chain is built from TRBV7-2 and TRBJ2-3; no clear D gene. The length of the CDR3 is 15 residues. Germline assignment: CDR1 SGHTA and CDR2 FQGNSA. V lost 0 bases, J lost 0 bases, and 7 bases lay in between. For the CDR3, the DNA is TGTGCCAGCAGCTTAGCCGGGCGTAGCACAGATACGCAGTATTTT. It yields the protein CASSLAGRSTDTQYF.

To note about this clone: This same CDR3 is encoded by further DNA sequences in the sample. The rearrangement uses TRBV5-1 and TRBJ1-4, with 7 bases that match TRBD1. This CDR3 comprises 14 residues. Germline-derived CDR1 and CDR2 are SGHRS and YFSETQ. The V gene end was trimmed by 0 bases and the J gene end by 8 bases; junction bases not matched to a gene: 4. The CDR3 sequence is CASSLGQGSEKLFF. CDR3 coding DNA: TGCGCCAGCAGCTTGGGACAGGGCAGCGAAAAACTGTTTTTT.

The V gene is TRBV2, the J gene TRBJ2-2; possibly TRBD1 for D (6 bases). This CDR3 is 15 amino acids long. Trimming took off 4 bases at V and 1 base at J, with 10 bases between the two ends. Germline V CDR1 and CDR2: SNHLY, FYNNEI. The CDR3 here is CASSVLTGNTGELFF. As DNA, the CDR3 is TGTGCCAGCAGTGTTTTGACAGGGAACACCGGGGAGCTGTTTTTT.

This chain joins TRBV11-2 and TRBJ1-1; a weak D match, TRBD1 (6 bases). V was clipped by 3 bases and J by 5 bases, with 10 bases between them. CDR1 SGHAT and CDR2 FQNNGV come from the germline V gene. This CDR3 is 13 amino acids long. The chain's CDR3 is CASSFDRRTEAFF. In nucleotides, the CDR3 is TGTGCCAGCAGCTTCGACAGGAGGACTGAAGCTTTCTTT.

J is TRBJ2-1 and V is TRBV10-1, with 14 bases matching TRBD2. The CDR3 loop spans 17 amino acids. V shed 6 bases, J shed 7 bases, and the junction held 11 bases outside the gene matches. Germline assignment: CDR1 WNHNN and CDR2 SYGVQD (reference sequence). CDR3 residues: CASRAGTSGRNWNEQFF. The CDR3 DNA follows: TGCGCCAGCAGGGCCGGGACTAGCGGGAGAAATTGGAATGAGCAGTTCTTC.

The chain employs TRBV18 and TRBJ2-7, with D possibly matching TRBD1 (6 bases). Trimming took off 3 bases at V and 6 bases at J, with 15 bases between the two ends. Germline V gene data show CDR1 as KGHSH and CDR2 as LQKENI. The CDR3 runs 14 residues. Here the CDR3 reads CASSPSGVPLEQYF. The DNA of the CDR3 is TGTGCCAGCTCACCGTCAGGGGTACCTCTCGAGCAGTACTTC.

This chain connects TRBV2 to TRBJ2-7, with 11 bases aligning to TRBD2. Germline CDR1 is SNHLY and CDR2 is FYNNEI. This CDR3 has 15 residues. Losses at the gene ends were 6 bases for V and 3 bases for J; bases not matched to a gene: 7. The CDR3 loop is CASRDGTSGFYEQYF. The CDR3 coding sequence is TGTGCCAGCAGGGACGGGACTAGCGGCTTCTACGAGCAGTACTTC.

This clone was picked up a small number of times. The chain uses TRBV7-2 and TRBJ1-6; D not resolved. The CDR3 consists of 14 residues. Germline CDR1 is SGHTA and CDR2 is FQGNSA. V was clipped by 1 base and J by 7 bases, with 8 bases between them. The CDR3 loop reads CASSLERRNSPLHF. The CDR3 DNA reads as TGTGCCAGCAGCTTAGAAAGGCGGAATTCACCCCTCCACTTT.

The chain joins TRBV7-9 to TRBJ1-2; 7 bases are shared with TRBD1. The length of the CDR3 is 13 residues. CDR1 is SEHNR, CDR2 FQNEAQ, per germline (reference sequence). The ends lost 5 bases at V and 6 bases at J; junction bases unmatched: 6. The CDR3 DNA reads as TGTGCCAGCAGCCAGACAGGGTCCCATGGCTACACCTTC. Amino acid sequence: CASSQTGSHGYTF.